These 14 T cell receptor beta chains came from one sample sequenced in a study of glioma-infiltrating T cells after dendritic cell vaccination. Some clones are missing from TCRdb's copy, which holds only in-frame ones; the method was immunoSEQ multiplex PCR. The sample has 75,000 to 95,000 clones, 70% to 90% seen once. Time point of the sample: after dendritic cell vaccination, including at tumor progression/relapse. The specimen comprised blood, sampled after dendritic cell vaccination. These receptors were collected from a human donor with glioblastoma.

The rearrangement joins TRBV19 to TRBJ1-3, with D maybe TRBD1 (6 bases). The V and J ends lost 7 bases and 2 bases respectively, with 12 bases between them. Germline CDR1 LNHDA, CDR2 SQIVND (reference sequence). This CDR3 has 14 amino acids. The CDR3 loop is CASTIDRTGNTIYF. The CDR3 DNA is TGTGCCAGTACAATCGACAGGACTGGAAACACCATATATTTT.

The sample holds a few counts of this clone. The genes are TRBV7-3 and TRBJ2-5; D not certain. The ends were cut back, 6 bases at V and 2 bases at J, with 10 bases in the middle. The CDR3 is 13 residues long. Germline V gene lookup returns CDR1 SGHTA and CDR2 FQGTGA. CDR3 sequence reads: CASRAASQETQYF. The CDR3 coding sequence is TGTGCCAGCAGGGCCGCCTCTCAAGAGACCCAGTACTTC.

This chain joins TRBV25-1 and TRBJ2-4; 11 nucleotides match TRBD1. Trimming cost V 5 bases and J 8 bases; bases outside gene matches: 8. The CDR3 is 15 amino acids. Germline assignment: CDR1 MGHDK and CDR2 SYGVNS. This chain's CDR3 is CASSRGGGQGDIQYF. The CDR3 DNA is TGTGCCAGCAGTCGAGGAGGGGGACAGGGGGACATTCAGTACTTC.

The chain has TRBV9 and TRBJ2-6, with D perhaps TRBD2 (6 bases). Deletions cut 0 bases from V and 1 base from J, with 8 bases between. This CDR3 spans 16 amino acids. Germline V gene sequence: CDR1 SGDLS, CDR2 YYNGEE. The CDR3 DNA follows: TGTGCCAGCAGCGTAGCTGGGGGGTCTGGGGCCAACGTCCTGACTTTC. Encoded protein: CASSVAGGSGANVLTF.

This clone was counted between two and nine times. The chain uses TRBV6-1 and TRBJ1-5; D ambiguous. This CDR3 comprises 15 residues. Germline CDR1 reads MNHNS; CDR2 reads SASEGT. Trimming cost V 4 bases and J 1 base, with 11 bases left between them. This CDR3 is CASSAQVESNQPQHF. DNA of the CDR3: TGTGCCAGCAGTGCCCAGGTGGAAAGCAATCAGCCCCAGCATTTT.

The J gene is TRBJ2-3, the V gene TRBV5-1; D is unresolved. CDR1 and CDR2 from the germline V gene are SGHRS and YFSETQ. CDR3 length: 12 amino acids. The V end lost 2 bases, the J end lost 6 bases, and 7 bases lay between the germline ends. The CDR3 DNA reads TGCGCCAGCAGCTTACTTTCCGATACGCAGTATTTT. This codes for CASSLLSDTQYF.

DNA for the CDR3: TGTGCCAGTAGTAGAACTACTAGCGGGAGGACCGGAGATACGCAGTATTTT. Protein: CASSRTTSGRTGDTQYF. This chain connects TRBV19 to TRBJ2-3, with 12 positions matching TRBD2. This CDR3 region has 17 residues. Trimming removed 4 bases from V and 5 bases from J; junction bases left unmatched: 10. Per germline, CDR1 LNHDA and CDR2 SQIVND (reference sequence).

The rearrangement links TRBV5-1 to TRBJ2-4, with 14 bases lining up with TRBD2. J was trimmed by 2 bases and V by 4 bases; bases with no gene match: 5. This CDR3 is built from 17 residues. The germline V gene has CDR1 SGHRS and CDR2 YFSETQ. The chain's CDR3 is CASSPGTSGSPKNIQYF. DNA of the CDR3: TGCGCCAGCAGCCCCGGGACTAGCGGGAGCCCCAAAAACATTCAGTACTTC.

This chain connects TRBV19 to TRBJ2-3; maybe TRBD1 (5 bases). Trimming shortened V by 7 bases and J by 3 bases, and 11 bases separated the two germline ends. The CDR3 is 13 residues long. CDR1 and CDR2 (germline): LNHDA, SQIVND (reference sequence). In DNA, the CDR3 is TGTGCCAGTAATGTTAGGGGAACAGATACGCAGTATTTT. Its protein product is CASNVRGTDTQYF.

This clone was seen repeatedly, ten times or more. The gene calls are TRBV6-1 and TRBJ1-3; D is unclear. Germline lookup yields CDR1 MNHNS and CDR2 SASEGT. V was shortened by 4 bases and J by 0 bases, with 10 bases between the two germline ends. The CDR3 is made up of 15 amino acids. The CDR3, as DNA: TGTGCCAGCAGTGGGGGAGACACCTCTGGAAACACCATATATTTT. Translating gives CASSGGDTSGNTIYF.

V usage is TRBV11-2 and J usage is TRBJ2-5; 7 bases map to TRBD1. The trim removed 5 bases at V and 4 bases at J, leaving 7 bases unmatched. The V gene's germline CDR1 is SGHAT and CDR2 FQNNGV. The CDR3 extends over 14 amino acids. CDR3 region: CASSPSGGGETQYF. The CDR3 nucleotides are TGTGCCAGCAGCCCCTCAGGGGGTGGAGAGACCCAGTACTTC.

This chain connects TRBV4-1 to TRBJ2-3; tentatively, D is TRBD2 (6 bases). Per germline, CDR1 MGHRA and CDR2 YSYEKL. Trimming pared 6 bases from V and 2 bases from J, leaving 12 bases between. The CDR3 is made up of 14 amino acids. The CDR3 protein is CASRMGGDTDTQYF. The CDR3 nucleotides are TGCGCCAGCAGAATGGGGGGAGACACAGATACGCAGTATTTT.

This clone showed up just once. The genes are TRBV6-1 and TRBJ2-1; D is uncertain. Germline V lookup: CDR1 MNHNS, CDR2 SASEGT. V was pared by 3 bases and J by 0 bases, with 9 bases between. The CDR3 contains 15 residues. In nucleotides, the CDR3 is TGTGCCAGCAGTGATAGCTACCGCTCCTACAATGAGCAGTTCTTC. Its protein is CASSDSYRSYNEQFF.

V usage is TRBV19 and J usage is TRBJ2-2; D uncertain. The CDR3 has 15 residues. Germline V CDR1 and CDR2: LNHDA, SQIVND (reference sequence). With 1 base removed from V and 1 base from J, the gap between germline ends came to 7 bases. CDR3 sequence: CASSIGQMNTGELFF. CDR3 coding DNA: TGTGCCAGTAGTATAGGGCAAATGAACACCGGGGAGCTGTTTTTT.